At least ten counts were recorded for the clone carrying this TCR beta chain. The antigen is undetermined. These data originate in a study of regulatory T cells in long-lasting Graves disease. In building TCR beta libraries, iRepertoire HTBI primers were used together with Arm-PCR of CDR3 regions. TCRdb processed the multiplex PCR reads anew with MiXCR; each CDR3 protein has one entry. The sample includes 350,000 to 500,000 distinct CDR3 sequences, approximately 14% of them seen just once. The CDR3 totals 15 residues. Germline V gene data show CDR1 as MDHEN and CDR2 as SYDVKM. J was trimmed by 0 bases and V by 6 bases; bases with no gene match: 7. General study results and limits: Having few samples may have compromised the accuracy.

Time point here: newly diagnosed GD, antithyroid drugs for less than 3 months. RNA extracted from PBMCs served as the sequencing template. One endocrinology department in Xi'an, China, was where patients came from. These data were likewise used in another study, on T cells in Graves' hyperthyroidism and ophthalmopathy.

The chain recombines TRBV28 with TRBJ2-7; TRBD2 matches 8 bases. This clonotype originated in a woman between 45 and 60 years old with Graves disease. The sequencing here drew on peripheral blood mononuclear cells (PBMCs), taken at new diagnosis, from a patient treated with antithyroid drugs. The CDR3 DNA reads TGTGCCAGCAGGCCCGGGACTAGTAACTCCTACGAGCAGTACTTC. It specifies CASRPGTSNSYEQYF.